This TCR beta chain was recovered during a study of blood T cell repertoires in COVID-19. At the level of the study: Samples representing acute and convalescent COVID-19 were sourced from the United States, Italy and Spain.

V was pared by 0 bases and J by 2 bases, with 2 bases of the junction left unmatched. The CDR3 consists of 15 residues. Germline V gene data show CDR1 as SGDLS and CDR2 as YYNGEE. To note about this clone: The same CDR3 can be traced to other DNA sequences in this sample.

This table comes from immunoSEQ multiplex PCR, and its TCRdb copy is limited to in-frame clones, with some not included. This table holds under 150,000 clones, more than 60% found once. The origin of this receptor is a woman aged 50 to 65 with active or convalescent COVID-19. V gene TRBV9 combines with J gene TRBJ2-1, with TRBD2 identical over 7 bases. The sequenced sample was peripheral blood. The CDR3 loop is CASSVVGGAYNEQFF. CDR3 nucleotides: TGTGCCAGCAGCGTAGTGGGGGGGGCCTACAATGAGCAGTTCTTC.